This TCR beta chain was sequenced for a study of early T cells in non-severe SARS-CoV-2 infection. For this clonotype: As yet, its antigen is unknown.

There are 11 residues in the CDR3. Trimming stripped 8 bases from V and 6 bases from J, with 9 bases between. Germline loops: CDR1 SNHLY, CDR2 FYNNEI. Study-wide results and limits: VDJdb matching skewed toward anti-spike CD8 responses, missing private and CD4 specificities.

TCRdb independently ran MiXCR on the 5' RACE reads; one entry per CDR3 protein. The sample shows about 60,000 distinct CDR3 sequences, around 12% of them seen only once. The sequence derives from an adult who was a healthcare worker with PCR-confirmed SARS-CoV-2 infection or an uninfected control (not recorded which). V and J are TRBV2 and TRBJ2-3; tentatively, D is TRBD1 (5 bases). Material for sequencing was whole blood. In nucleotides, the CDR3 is TGTGCCAGCCCAGGGTCGGATACGCAGTATTTT. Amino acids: CASPGSDTQYF.